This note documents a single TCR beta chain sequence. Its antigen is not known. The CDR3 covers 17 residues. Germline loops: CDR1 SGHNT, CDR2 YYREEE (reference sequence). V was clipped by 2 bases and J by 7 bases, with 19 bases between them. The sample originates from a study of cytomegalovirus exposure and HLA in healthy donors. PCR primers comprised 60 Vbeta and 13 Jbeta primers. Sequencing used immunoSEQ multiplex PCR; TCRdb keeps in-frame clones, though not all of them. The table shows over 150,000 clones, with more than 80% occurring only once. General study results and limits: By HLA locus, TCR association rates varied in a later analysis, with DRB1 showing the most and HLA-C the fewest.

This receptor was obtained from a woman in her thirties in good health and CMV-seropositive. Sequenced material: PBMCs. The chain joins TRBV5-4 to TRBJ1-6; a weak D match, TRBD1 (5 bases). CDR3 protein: CASSLFWAGLMNSPLHF. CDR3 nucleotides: TGTGCCAGCAGCTTATTTTGGGCGGGACTTATGAATTCACCCCTCCACTTT. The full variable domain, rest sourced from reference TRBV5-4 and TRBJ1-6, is ETGVTQSPTHLIKTRGQQVTLRCSSQSGHNTVSWYQQALGQGPQFIFQYYREEENGRGNFPPRFSGLQFPNYSSELNVNALELDDSALYLCASSLFWAGLMNSPLHFGNGTRLTVT.